This TCR beta chain derives from a study of cytomegalovirus exposure and HLA in healthy donors. General observations from the study: There were 160 or so TCR beta chains listed as cytomegalovirus-associated. Most TCR sequences were seen very rarely across donors, but some public TCRs occurred in many. Researchers reported that a few CMV-associated chains were confirmed in vitro as CMV antigen-specific. According to a subsequent analysis, TCR clusters from the first cohort were inclined to appear together in the roughly 110 validation repertoires.

Germline V gene sequence: CDR1 MDHEN, CDR2 SYDVKM. The ends lost 6 bases at V and 7 bases at J; junction bases unmatched: 5. The CDR3 runs to 14 residues. On this clone itself: What it binds is unknown.

Method: immunoSEQ multiplex PCR; TCRdb's copy keeps in-frame clones and lacks some. The table lists about 120,000 clones, around 88% of them singletons. The receptor was derived from a man aged 18 to 35 in good health and CMV-seronegative. The sequencing input was PBMCs. The chain is built from TRBV28 and TRBJ1-4; TRBD1 aligns across 10 bases. CDR3 amino acids: CASRTGGGGEKLFF. In DNA form, the CDR3 reads TGTGCCAGCAGGACAGGGGGCGGAGGTGAAAAACTGTTTTTT.